This TCR beta chain was profiled in a study of cytomegalovirus exposure and HLA in healthy donors (dated by TCRdb to between 2016 and 2019). At the level of the whole study: An earlier analysis of approximately 640 of the donors reported 250 to 350 Gb of sequence data and about 100 million unique TCR beta sequences from about 179 million T cells. Roughly 300 gigabases of sequencing data and tens of millions of unique TCR sequences were included in an early release covering 550 to 800 HLA-typed donors. Among the roughly 430 genotyped donors, roughly 80% belonged to the genetic ancestry cluster associated with self-reported Caucasian donors. The aim of the study was to test whether cataloging public T cell receptors could identify signatures of past pathogen exposure. The study profiled the T cell repertoires of around 700 subjects by immunosequencing and related them to cytomegalovirus serostatus. Besides the first cohort of approximately 710 subjects, a separate validation cohort made up of 95 to 150 different subjects was used. The study combined high-throughput TCR immunosequencing, statistical association of individual TCRs with disease status, and machine learning to predict cytomegalovirus infection status. A later analysis re-examined previously published TCR beta repertoires from hundreds of donors and added high-resolution HLA genotyping to investigate patterns of TCR occurrence. In the later analysis, no new phenotypic data were used to find candidate immune exposures; instead, reliance was placed on TCR beta sequences and their occurrence across donors. An earlier analysis of 587 of the donors used high-throughput TCR beta sequencing to judge whether each TCR beta V gene segment behaved as functional or pseudogenic. Donor age, sex, ethnicity and CMV serostatus were compiled together with the repertoire data. In a later genetic analysis, genome-wide SNP genotypes for about 60% of the 666 donors were used, and that subset was treated as a discovery cohort. Every discovery cohort repertoire had been produced on one sequencing platform. Both class I and class II loci were covered by HLA typing, at four-digit resolution. The number of typed donors differed by locus: 629-630 for A, B, C, DRB1 and DQB1; roughly 510 for DQA1; 606 for DPA1; and around 450 for DPB1. Four to six DR-DQ haplotypes were handled as single units for association and clustering, since linkage in the cohort was strong. Among around 400 genotyped donors of the cohort, an average of 235,054 unique TCR beta nucleotide sequences were sequenced per donor, roughly 20% of them non-productive. Beyond this particular receptor, the publication reports: It was suggested by the authors that the approach could potentially be generalized to other disease states and immunological phenotypes. The 87-base-pair reads could not distinguish some IMGT-functional V segments, including TRBV6-2 and TRBV6-3, so those segments were excluded. This cohort had only TCR beta chains sequenced, and the lack of alpha or paired-chain data limited which features could be detected. At a false discovery rate of 0.05, a later analysis linked under 20,000 TCR beta sequences to specific HLA alleles. Compared with the roughly 720-donor mean, donors in an Asian-associated ancestry cluster had fewer N-insertions in productive TCRs, according to a later genetic analysis. According to a later analysis, parvovirus B19, influenza, CMV and Epstein-Barr virus appeared linked to several top co-occurrence clusters. A later analysis found that HLA-associated TCR beta chains were more clonally expanded and had lower generation probabilities than equally common non-associated chains. A cluster of highly shared sequence variants was judged likely to represent a technical artifact of the sequencing pipeline. When HLA alleles, especially DR and DQ, strongly co-occurred, attributing TCR associations to individual alleles was difficult. Three of the identified cytomegalovirus-associated TCR beta chains were confirmed in vitro to be specific for cytomegalovirus antigens. Linkage disequilibrium might explain the correlated functional status among segregating V segments, but an unknown experimental factor could not be ruled out. Broadly in line with IMGT annotations, most TCR beta V segments showed up in productive rearrangements about 90% or about 30% of the time in an earlier analysis of around 600 of the donors. The earlier analysis of 587 of the donors excluded about 16 rarely observed V segments, including chromosome 9 orphons, because counts were too low. The study listed 150 to 200 TCR beta chains as associated with cytomegalovirus. In a later analysis, most CMV-associated TCR beta chains were found to appear HLA-restricted, with HLA associations seemingly driven largely by CMV exposure. Most TCR sequences were observed very rarely across donors, whereas some public TCRs were present in many individuals. The only immune exposure information available for the cohort was CMV serostatus. Sequencing depth was assumed to be roughly uniform across donors in the presence/absence analyses, though that assumption may not hold. In both the original and validation cohorts, the classifier was reported to diagnose cytomegalovirus status with high specificity and sensitivity. A further reported finding was that TCR beta sequences accurately predicted the HLA-A and HLA-B alleles for most subjects in the first cohort. A later analysis found that TCR association rates varied across HLA loci, with DRB1 alleles showing the most associated TCRs and HLA-C alleles the fewest. Because HLA typing was unavailable for some donors at each locus, only the typed subset was used in association tests. An association between a missense DCLRE1C variant and V-gene and J-gene trimming of TCR beta chains was found in a later genetic analysis and replicated in an independent cohort.

From its cysteine to its phenylalanine, the CDR3 spans 14 amino acids. The CDR3 DNA has 42 bases and is translated from base 1. The germline V gene (reference sequence) yields SGHNT for CDR1 and YYREEE for CDR2. Clipping removes 5 bases from V and 12 bases from J, with 13 as the unmatched junction base count. On this clone itself: Its recognized antigen is unknown. Base qualities are not provided; no much larger clone lies one nucleotide away.

In total, over 600 healthy bone marrow donors made up the cohort. At the time of sampling, every cohort member was nominally healthy, though immune exposures that went unrecorded were likely present. The donor was CMV seronegative and was included in the group of around 320 seronegative cohort members. A peripheral blood sample was collected from each donor, and TCR beta sequencing was performed on peripheral blood mononuclear cells. Genomic DNA was extracted from the blood cell samples with the Qiagen DNeasy Blood Extraction Kit. Library preparation was by the immunoSEQ multiplex PCR assay. For the multiplex PCR, a mixture combining 60 forward primers for TCR Vbeta segments and 13 reverse primers for TCR Jbeta segments was used. A multiplex PCR assay on genomic DNA amplified the CDR3 region of rearranged TCR beta genes. On the Illumina HiSeq System, the amplified TCR beta libraries were sequenced as 87-base-pair reads. Per the authors' processing: Across the 500 to 750 repertoires, a later analysis counted approximately 83 million unique TCR beta chains, around 11 million of which were shared by at least two donors. A nearest-neighbor algorithm error-corrected the raw reads and collapsed the reads into unique sequences, merging closely related sequences to remove PCR and sequencing errors. To assign V, D and J gene segments, CDR3 sequences were aligned to IMGT reference sequences. Each retained sequence needed at least a six-nucleotide match to both a V gene segment and a J gene segment. A rearrangement counted as productive if the CDR3 had no stop codons and remained in frame with V and J, and every other rearrangement counted as non-productive. CDR3 was defined according to IMGT convention as the region running from the second conserved V-encoded cysteine to the conserved J-encoded phenylalanine. The earlier analysis of about 640 of the donors excluded any sequence lacking an unambiguous match to a single V gene segment. An earlier analysis of fewer than 750 of the donors called V segments functional above 56.7% productive rearrangements and segregating when the between-donor standard deviation exceeded 5%. A statistical classification framework was developed to diagnose cytomegalovirus status using the catalog of TCR beta chain sequences. V and J gene assignment, in a later analysis, came from comparing TCR nucleotide sequences with IMGT/GENE-DB human TR gene sequences. In a later analysis, CDR3 sequences and most-parsimonious VDJ recombination scenarios were assigned using the TCRdist pipeline. In a later analysis, each TCR beta chain was defined by its CDR3 amino acid sequence together with its V-gene family, and reads lacking a unique V-gene family were excluded. As a way to deal with suspected cross-contamination and a sequencing artifact, a later analysis dropped 450 to 600 nucleotide sequences that were highly shared and had low generation probability. In a later analysis, a clonal expansion index for each public chain was calculated from normalized within-repertoire ranks of inferred template counts. Generation probabilities in a later analysis came from a VDJ recombination model fitted to out-of-frame rearrangements, and those results were checked against IGoR. In a later analysis, hypergeometric tests were used to score TCR-TCR, TCR-HLA and TCR-CMV co-occurrence, with a repertoire-size bias correction applied to TCR pairs. A later analysis estimated false discovery rates by permuting HLA or CMV assignments 20 times. In a later analysis, co-occurring TCRs were grouped using DBSCAN, and TCRdist sequence similarity was added for clustering within HLA-allele-positive subsets. For co-occurrence clustering, repertoires with fewer than 30,000 or more than 120,000 public chains were excluded, along with 5 or 6 repertoires with anomalous nucleotide sharing. TCRdb provides this immuneACCESS table in a form limited to in-frame rearrangements. Some clones are lacking; in checked studies, under half of them reflect an unresolved V gene, and why the rest are absent is not known. V, J and clone size reflect that table, while D and trimming were determined from the DNA. The sample includes more than 110,000 clones, with about three quarters observed a single time. Roughly 4.3% of the sample is in the top ten clones.

The source of this sequence is a male donor in good health and CMV-seronegative. The V gene is TRBV5-4 and the J gene is TRBJ2-1; 8 junctional bases match TRBD2. The sequencing input was PBMCs. The CDR3 region: CASSHSGIGQRQFF. The DNA sequence is as follows: TGTGCCAGCAGTCATAGCGGGATAGGGCAAAGGCAGTTCTTC.